Presented here are 28 T cell receptor beta chains from one specimen sequenced in a study of cytomegalovirus exposure and HLA in healthy donors. Amplification used 60 Vbeta primers and 13 Jbeta primers. Sequenced by immunoSEQ multiplex PCR; TCRdb stores in-frame clones only, minus some. Found here are about 60,000 clones; the top ten clones hold 2% to 2.5%. Sequencing was carried out using PBMCs. The receptors shown here come from a woman aged 18-35 years in good health and CMV-seronegative.

CDR3 nucleotide sequence: TGTGCCAGCAGCCCCAGGGGAACTAATGAAAAACTGTTTTTT. Translation gives CASSPRGTNEKLFF. V is TRBV5-6 and J is TRBJ1-4, with D tentatively TRBD1 (6 bases). V was shortened by 4 bases and J by 1 base, with 8 bases between the two germline ends. Germline V gene lookup returns CDR1 SGHDT and CDR2 YYEEEE. The CDR3 consists of 14 residues.

This chain links TRBV5-6 with TRBJ1-1, with D possibly matching TRBD1 (6 bases). CDR1 SGHDT and CDR2 YYEEEE come from the germline V gene. The V end lost 4 bases, the J end lost 0 bases, and 13 bases lay between the germline ends. The CDR3 loop spans 15 amino acids. Written as DNA, the CDR3 is TGTGCCAGCAGCGGGGGGCGGGGGTTGAACACTGAAGCTTTCTTT. Its translation: CASSGGRGLNTEAFF.

The chain couples TRBV18 to TRBJ2-1; D might be TRBD1 (5 bases). The CDR3 covers 14 residues. CDR1 and CDR2 from the germline V gene are KGHSH and LQKENI. V lost 4 bases and J lost 6, with 13 bases in between. The CDR3 bases are TGTGCCAGCTCACAACTGAGACAGCCCAATGAGCAGTTCTTC. Its protein product is CASSQLRQPNEQFF.

The chain couples TRBV7-9 to TRBJ1-5; 9 bases are shared with TRBD1. The V segment lost 4 bases and the J segment 0 bases; nucleotides outside the gene matches: 13. This CDR3 has 19 residues. Per the germline V gene, CDR1 is SEHNR and CDR2 is FQNEAQ (reference sequence). The CDR3 here is CASSSRATGGSDSNQPQHF. DNA for the CDR3: TGTGCCAGCAGCTCACGCGCCACAGGGGGCTCAGATAGCAATCAGCCCCAGCATTTT.

The chain has TRBV6-1 and TRBJ2-7; no clear D. Between the trimmed V and J ends, which lost 4 bases and 1 base, there was a span of 20 bases. The CDR3 is 17 residues long. CDR1 and CDR2 from the germline V gene are MNHNS and SASEGT. As DNA, the CDR3 is TGTGCCAGCAGTGGAGGCCCCCCCGCGGAGAAGTCCTACGAGCAGTACTTC. Its translation: CASSGGPPAEKSYEQYF.

The V and J genes are TRBV19 and TRBJ2-7; tentative D call: TRBD2 (6 bases). The V end was cut by 5 bases, the J end by 3 bases, with 11 bases between. Germline CDR1 is LNHDA and CDR2 is SQIVND (reference sequence). The CDR3 spans 13 residues. The CDR3 DNA reads TGTGCCAGTAGTTGGGACTCAGACTACGAGCAGTACTTC. Protein product: CASSWDSDYEQYF.

This chain uses TRBV10-1 with TRBJ2-3, with D possibly TRBD2 on 5 matching bases. The germline V gene encodes CDR1 WNHNN and CDR2 SYGVQD (reference sequence). V lost 2 bases, J lost 7 bases, and 7 bases lay in between. This CDR3 contains 12 residues. The CDR3 protein is CASSEERNTQYF. The CDR3 bases are TGCGCCAGCAGTGAGGAGCGGAATACGCAGTATTTT.

As concerns this clone: Other nucleotide sequences from this sample produce the same CDR3. J is TRBJ2-6 and V is TRBV15; D not certain. V lost 0 bases and J lost 0, with 6 bases in between. The CDR3 contains 16 residues. Germline V gene lookup returns CDR1 LNHNV and CDR2 YYDKDF (reference sequence). CDR3 coding DNA: TGTGCCACCAGCAGAGATCGCGGCTCTGGGGCCAACGTCCTGACTTTC. Amino acids: CATSRDRGSGANVLTF.

The chain is built from TRBV6-5 and TRBJ2-1; D call uncertain. CDR1 MNHEY and CDR2 SVGAGI come from the germline V gene. The CDR3 has 11 residues. V lost 5 bases, J lost 8 bases, and 7 bases lay in between. The CDR3 spells CASSAGYEQFF. CDR3 sequence (DNA): TGTGCCAGCAGTGCCGGGTATGAGCAGTTCTTC.

The rearrangement joins TRBV7-9 to TRBJ1-2, with 7 bases aligning to TRBD1. V was clipped by 4 bases and J by 6 bases; unmatched bases: 14. From germline, CDR1 is SEHNR and CDR2 FQNEAQ (reference sequence). The CDR3 runs 16 residues. The DNA for the CDR3 is TGTGCCAGCAGCTACTCAGGGGGAAACAGGGTTCATGGCTACACCTTC. Protein product: CASSYSGGNRVHGYTF.

V is TRBV28 and J is TRBJ1-6, with D maybe TRBD1 (5 bases). CDR3 size: 13 residues. The germline V gene has CDR1 MDHEN and CDR2 SYDVKM. Trimming pared 2 bases from V and 8 bases from J, leaving 7 bases between. The CDR3 nucleotides are TGTGCCAGCAGTTTAGGAGGGGATTCACCCCTCCACTTT. Its translation: CASSLGGDSPLHF.

The chain uses TRBV19 and TRBJ1-2; TRBD1 aligns across 7 bases. This CDR3 is 14 amino acids long. V gave up 4 bases and J gave up 3 bases; unmatched junction bases: 5. CDR1 and CDR2 from the germline V gene are LNHDA and SQIVND (reference sequence). The chain's CDR3 is CASSKQGTHYGYTF. The DNA for the CDR3 is TGTGCCAGTAGTAAACAGGGGACCCACTATGGCTACACCTTC.

This rearrangement joins TRBV7-9 to TRBJ2-7; D not certain. V dropped 1 base and J dropped 1 base, with 2 bases sitting between them. Germline loops: CDR1 SEHNR, CDR2 FQNEAQ (reference sequence). The CDR3 extends over 12 amino acids. Written as DNA, the CDR3 is TGTGCCAGCAGCTTAGTATCCTACGAGCAGTACTTC. Amino acids: CASSLVSYEQYF.

A remark on this clone: The junction does not match germline at one end; this may be a read error. The CDR3 DNA is TGTGCCAGCAGTGTTAGTTTCGTCGCCTATAATTCACCCCTACACTTT. As protein: CASSVSFVAYNSPLHF. This chain uses TRBV2 with TRBJ1-6; D remains ambiguous. This CDR3 region has 16 residues. CDR1 is SNHLY, CDR2 FYNNEI, per germline.

V and J are TRBV18 and TRBJ1-2; 7 nucleotides line up with TRBD1. V was pared by 0 bases and J by 2 bases, with 3 bases of the junction left unmatched. Germline V CDR1 and CDR2: KGHSH, LQKENI. The CDR3 consists of 15 residues. The CDR3 bases are TGTGCCAGCTCACCACCCGTCAGGGGGAACTATGGCTACACCTTC. The encoded protein is CASSPPVRGNYGYTF.

Written as DNA, the CDR3 is TGTGCCAGCAGCCAAGCGGGGTTCCCGGGGGGTAGCAATCAGCCCCAGCATTTT. Translated, it gives CASSQAGFPGGSNQPQHF. The chain uses TRBV4-2 and TRBJ1-5, with D perhaps TRBD1 (5 bases). The germline CDR1 and CDR2 sequences are LGHNA and YNFKEQ. Deletions cut 1 base from V and 0 bases from J, with 16 bases between. The CDR3 has 18 residues.

This chain connects TRBV5-1 to TRBJ2-7, with 7 bases matching TRBD2. CDR3 length: 15 residues. Trimming removed 3 bases from V and 7 bases from J; junction bases left unmatched: 13. The germline V gene encodes CDR1 SGHRS and CDR2 YFSETQ. The CDR3 sequence: CASSWGTIRSQEQYF. The CDR3 DNA reads TGCGCCAGCAGCTGGGGGACTATTCGTTCGCAGGAGCAGTACTTC.

The V gene is TRBV28, the J gene TRBJ2-2; 9 bases are a match to TRBD1. With 5 bases clipped from V and 3 bases from J, the junction kept 4 bases outside the gene matches. This CDR3 has 15 amino acids. Per germline, CDR1 MDHEN and CDR2 SYDVKM. The CDR3 loop reads CASSPGQGYTGELFF. For the CDR3, the DNA is TGTGCCAGCAGTCCCGGACAGGGGTACACCGGGGAGCTGTTTTTT. The full variable domain, completed using reference TRBV28 and TRBJ2-2, is DVKVTQSSRYLVKRTGEKVFLECVQDMDHENMFWYRQDPGLGLRLIYFSYDVKMKEKGDIPEGYSVSREKKERFSLILESASTNQTSMYLCASSPGQGYTGELFFGEGSRLTVL.

The rearrangement joins TRBV20-1 to TRBJ1-2, with D possibly matching TRBD1 (5 bases). CDR3 length: 11 residues. V was pared by 5 bases and J by 8 bases, with 12 bases between. The germline V gene has CDR1 DFQATT and CDR2 SNEGSKA (reference sequence). DNA of the CDR3: TGCAGTGCTTCCAGGGTGGGAGGCTACACCTTC. This codes for CSASRVGGYTF.

The chain links TRBV19 to TRBJ2-7; perhaps TRBD1 as D (6 bases). The CDR3 loop spans 17 amino acids. Trimming took 3 bases from V and 4 from J, leaving 22 bases between them. Germline V CDR1 and CDR2: LNHDA, SQIVND (reference sequence). The CDR3: CASSIDGVWGQTYEQYF. For the CDR3, the DNA is TGTGCCAGTAGTATTGATGGCGTCTGGGGGCAAACTTACGAGCAGTACTTC.

V usage is TRBV5-6 and J usage is TRBJ1-2; TRBD1 might be the D (5 bases). Per germline, CDR1 SGHDT and CDR2 YYEEEE. Between the trimmed V and J ends, which lost 1 base and 1 base, there was a span of 8 bases. The CDR3 length is 14 residues. The CDR3 sequence: CASSLQGSNYGYTF. The CDR3 nucleotides are TGTGCCAGCAGCTTGCAGGGCAGTAACTATGGCTACACCTTC.

The rearrangement joins TRBV5-4 to TRBJ2-7; D is perhaps TRBD1 (5 bases). Germline V CDR1 and CDR2: SGHNT, YYREEE (reference sequence). Between the trimmed V and J ends, which lost 5 bases and 8 bases, there was a span of 20 bases. This CDR3 spans 14 amino acids. In DNA, the CDR3 is TGTGCCAGCAGACCCGGTACTGGGGCCCTCAAGCAGTACTTC. Translation gives CASRPGTGALKQYF. The variable domain in full, completed from reference TRBV5-4 and TRBJ2-7, reads ETGVTQSPTHLIKTRGQQVTLRCSSQSGHNTVSWYQQALGQGPQFIFQYYREEENGRGNFPPRFSGLQFPNYSSELNVNALELDDSALYLCASRPGTGALKQYFGPGTRLTVT.

The gene calls are TRBV6-1 and TRBJ2-1; 7 bases are shared with TRBD2. The CDR3 contains 15 residues. The germline V gene has CDR1 MNHNS and CDR2 SASEGT. Unmatched junction bases numbered 6, after V lost 1 base and J lost 6 bases. CDR3 loop: CASSEGAAGRNEQFF. DNA for the CDR3: TGTGCCAGCAGTGAAGGGGCAGCGGGGCGCAATGAGCAGTTCTTC.

The chain uses TRBV7-9 and TRBJ1-2; D unclear. The V gene lost 7 bases and the J gene lost 8 bases, with 14 bases spanning the gap. Germline V lookup: CDR1 SEHNR, CDR2 FQNEAQ (reference sequence). This CDR3 is built from 12 residues. The CDR3 nucleotides read TGTGCCAGCACCGAGCGGGGAAGCGGCTACACCTTC. Its translation is CASTERGSGYTF.

This chain's CDR3 is CASSLDSQPQHF. In DNA form, the CDR3 reads TGTGCCAGCAGCTTAGACAGTCAGCCCCAGCATTTT. This chain connects TRBV5-4 to TRBJ1-5, with D maybe TRBD1 (5 bases). The CDR3 length is 12 residues. Trimming left V 2 bases short and J 6 bases short, with 6 bases between. In germline, CDR1 is SGHNT, CDR2 YYREEE (reference sequence).

This chain joins TRBV30 and TRBJ1-5; 7 nucleotides match TRBD1. CDR1 is GTSNPN, CDR2 SVGIG, per germline (reference sequence). The CDR3 loop spans 14 amino acids. The junction had 5 bases not matched to a gene; V was cut back by 0 bases and J by 6 bases. CDR3 protein: CAWSVLTGAQPQHF. The CDR3 DNA sequence: TGTGCCTGGAGTGTCCTTACAGGGGCTCAGCCCCAGCATTTT.

The chain is built from TRBV7-9 and TRBJ1-5; a weak D match, TRBD1 (5 bases). CDR1 and CDR2 (germline): SEHNR, FQNEAQ (reference sequence). Trimming left V 0 bases short and J 11 bases short, with 11 bases between. This CDR3 is built from 13 residues. CDR3 amino acids: CASSLAVGGSQHF. DNA for the CDR3: TGTGCCAGCAGCTTAGCGGTCGGGGGGTCCCAGCATTTT.

The chain employs TRBV25-1 and TRBJ2-1, with 9 bases fitting TRBD1. Unmatched junction bases numbered 7, after V lost 2 bases and J lost 8 bases. This CDR3 is 15 amino acids long. Per the germline V gene, CDR1 is MGHDK and CDR2 is SYGVNS. This CDR3 reads CASSEPGQGLHEQFF. As DNA, the CDR3 is TGTGCCAGCAGTGAACCGGGACAGGGTCTTCATGAGCAGTTCTTC.